The 26 T cell receptor beta chains reported below all come from one sample, sequenced in a study of beta chain features in type 1 diabetes. Since all of the isolated RNA was reverse transcribed, expressed TCRB transcripts were what got sequenced. This table comes from immunoSEQ multiplex PCR, and its TCRdb copy is limited to in-frame clones, with some not included. The profile covers 70,000 to 90,000 clones, with roughly 31% appearing a single time and over 0.4% taken by the ten largest. Sample: stem cell memory CD4+ T cells from blood. Receptors were obtained from a woman between 18 and 29 years old in good health.

V is TRBV15 and J is TRBJ2-7, with 7 bases aligning to TRBD1. The germline V gene encodes CDR1 LNHNV and CDR2 YYDKDF (reference sequence). With 5 bases clipped from V and 6 bases from J, the junction kept 7 bases outside the gene matches. This CDR3 has 13 residues. DNA of the CDR3: TGTGCCACCAGCCAGGGGGATGGAGGCGAGCAGTACTTC. This codes for CATSQGDGGEQYF. The full variable domain, rest sourced from reference TRBV15 and TRBJ2-7, is DAMVIQNPRYQVTQFGKPVTLSCSQTLNHNVMYWYQQKSSQAPKLLFHYYDKDFNNEADTPDNFQSRRPNTSFCFLDIRSPGLGDTAMYLCATSQGDGGEQYFGPGTRLTVT.

The genes are TRBV19 and TRBJ1-4; 9 bases line up with TRBD1. V dropped 5 bases and J dropped 6; count of bases not matched to a gene: 10. The germline V gene encodes CDR1 LNHDA and CDR2 SQIVND (reference sequence). The CDR3 has 16 residues. The CDR3 bases are TGTGCCAGTAGTGCCGACCCCGGGACAGGGCATGAAAAACTGTTTTTT. The encoded protein is CASSADPGTGHEKLFF.

In this sample, this clone turned up a few times. V and J are TRBV4-1 and TRBJ2-2; D ambiguous. Per the germline V gene, CDR1 is MGHRA and CDR2 is YSYEKL. Trimming removed 0 bases from V and 6 bases from J, with 14 bases in between. The CDR3 covers 16 residues. Written as DNA, the CDR3 is TGCGCCAGCAGCCAAGAAAATTCCCGCGTGTCCGGGGAGCTGTTTTTT. This translates into CASSQENSRVSGELFF.

This clone was counted a few times. The chain couples TRBV30 to TRBJ2-7, with D uncertain. Trimming cost V 2 bases and J 3 bases, with 8 bases left between them. This CDR3 is built from 12 residues. CDR1 is GTSNPN, CDR2 SVGIG, per germline (reference sequence). CDR3 in amino acids: CAWSSQFYEQYF. DNA for the CDR3: TGTGCCTGGAGTTCTCAGTTCTACGAGCAGTACTTC.

This sequence joins TRBV29-1 and TRBJ2-5; D may be TRBD1 (5 bases). V was trimmed by 3 bases and J by 3 bases, leaving 11 bases between them. Germline V gives CDR1 SQVTM, CDR2 ANQGSEA. The CDR3 loop spans 13 amino acids. CDR3 protein: CSVDRNRKETQYF. CDR3 nucleotide sequence: TGCAGCGTTGATAGGAACAGGAAAGAGACCCAGTACTTC.

This clone was seen a handful of times. The chain carries TRBV7-8 and TRBJ1-4; possibly TRBD1 for D (6 bases). Per the germline V gene, CDR1 is SGHVS and CDR2 is FQNEAQ. V dropped 5 bases and J dropped 8 bases, with 9 bases sitting between them. This CDR3 has 12 residues. The CDR3 loop reads CASSQGNEKLFF. Written as DNA, the CDR3 is TGTGCCAGCAGCCAGGGGAACGAAAAACTGTTTTTT.

The chain carries TRBV7-2 and TRBJ1-5; 7 bases fit TRBD1. J was trimmed by 7 bases and V by 2 bases; bases with no gene match: 11. The V gene's germline CDR1 is SGHTA and CDR2 FQGNSA. CDR3 length: 16 residues. The DNA for the CDR3 is TGTGCCAGCAGCTTAAACGTCGCGGCAGGGGGACAGCCCCAGCATTTT. Its protein is CASSLNVAAGGQPQHF.

The sample holds a few counts of this clone. V gene TRBV7-9 combines with J gene TRBJ2-1; 12 bases map to TRBD2. The germline CDR1 and CDR2 sequences are SEHNR and FQNEAQ (reference sequence). Trimming at V came to 3 bases and at J to 0 bases, leaving 9 bases not matched to a gene. This CDR3 is built from 19 residues. CDR3 residues: CASSFRRLAGVFSYNEQFF. The CDR3 DNA follows: TGTGCCAGCAGCTTCCGACGACTAGCGGGAGTTTTCTCCTACAATGAGCAGTTCTTC.

For this clone: Other DNA sequences in this sample translate to the same CDR3. The chain employs TRBV5-1 and TRBJ2-1; D not certain. Germline-derived CDR1 and CDR2 are SGHRS and YFSETQ. This CDR3 is 15 amino acids long. Trimming shortened V by 4 bases and J by 0 bases, and 11 bases separated the two germline ends. The CDR3 sequence: CASSLTESSYNEQFF. CDR3 sequence (DNA): TGCGCCAGCAGCCTGACGGAGAGCTCCTACAATGAGCAGTTCTTC.

V gene TRBV7-8 combines with J gene TRBJ2-2, with D maybe TRBD2 (6 bases). V lost 0 bases to trimming and J lost 7 bases, with 12 bases between them. The CDR3 is 15 amino acids. Germline loops: CDR1 SGHVS, CDR2 FQNEAQ. The CDR3 loop reads CASSLARGWVGELFF. The CDR3 bases are TGTGCCAGCAGCTTAGCGCGGGGTTGGGTCGGGGAGCTGTTTTTT.

This clone was seen more than once but under ten times. The chain is built from TRBV19 and TRBJ1-5; tentative D call: TRBD1 (6 bases). Trimming took 7 bases from V and 1 from J, leaving 17 bases between them. CDR3 size: 16 residues. Germline CDR1 reads LNHDA; CDR2 reads SQIVND (reference sequence). The DNA for the CDR3 is TGTGCCAGTACCGATCGACAGGTCCGGAGCAATCAGCCCCAGCATTTT. Translation gives CASTDRQVRSNQPQHF.

This chain joins TRBV18 and TRBJ1-2; D unresolved. V was cut by 0 bases and J by 8 bases, with 16 bases left in between. CDR1 KGHSH and CDR2 LQKENI come from the germline V gene. The CDR3 runs 15 residues. CDR3 coding DNA: TGTGCCAGCTCACCACCGAGTGTGAGGGATGGGGGCTACACCTTC. It is translated as CASSPPSVRDGGYTF.

This clone was detected a few times. This chain uses TRBV27 with TRBJ1-4; D perhaps matches TRBD1 (6 bases). The germline V gene has CDR1 MNHEY and CDR2 SMNVEV (reference sequence). Trimming left V 5 bases short and J 5 bases short, with 12 bases between. The length of the CDR3 is 14 residues. The CDR3 sequence: CASSGRGKNEKLFF. CDR3 sequence (DNA): TGTGCCAGCAGTGGCAGGGGCAAAAATGAAAAACTGTTTTTT.

This clone was counted a few times. The J gene is TRBJ2-1, the V gene TRBV30; TRBD2 agrees at 11 bases. Germline V lookup: CDR1 GTSNPN, CDR2 SVGIG (reference sequence). The trim removed 5 bases at V and 8 bases at J, leaving 11 bases unmatched. The CDR3 is made up of 15 amino acids. CDR3 protein: CAWGPLSGRGDEQFF. CDR3 nucleotide sequence: TGTGCCTGGGGTCCCCTTAGCGGGAGGGGGGATGAGCAGTTCTTC.

This clone has only a few counts. The chain employs TRBV13 and TRBJ1-1; unclear D gene. The germline V and J ends were trimmed by 0 bases and 6 bases, with 14 bases remaining between them. Per germline, CDR1 PRHDT and CDR2 FYEKMQ (reference sequence). The CDR3 runs to 15 residues. The CDR3 here is CASSLGSIALAEAFF. CDR3 in DNA: TGTGCCAGCAGCTTAGGTTCGATTGCGTTGGCTGAAGCTTTCTTT.

This clone appeared a few times. This chain uses TRBV27 with TRBJ2-7, with D perhaps matching TRBD2 (6 bases). V lost 5 bases and J lost 6, with 14 bases in between. The length of the CDR3 is 13 residues. Germline CDR1 and CDR2: MNHEY and SMNVEV (reference sequence). This chain's CDR3 is CASSTNWRGEQYF. In DNA form, the CDR3 reads TGTGCCAGCAGTACCAACTGGAGGGGCGAGCAGTACTTC.

This clone was counted only a few times. This chain links TRBV5-6 with TRBJ1-5, with a weak D call TRBD1 (5 bases). This CDR3 is 16 amino acids long. CDR1 is SGHDT, CDR2 YYEEEE, per germline. The V end lost 4 bases, the J end lost 5 bases, and 19 bases lay between the germline ends. Here the CDR3 DNA reads TGTGCCAGCAGCCTAGCCGGGAGACACAGGTATCAGCCCCAGCATTTT. This sequence encodes CASSLAGRHRYQPQHF.

The J gene is TRBJ1-3, the V gene TRBV9, with D tentatively TRBD1 (5 bases). The CDR3 consists of 15 residues. V lost 0 bases to trimming and J lost 2 bases, with 9 bases between them. Germline assignment: CDR1 SGDLS and CDR2 YYNGEE. The CDR3 sequence: CASSVAQDTGNTIYF. The CDR3 DNA sequence: TGTGCCAGCAGCGTAGCGCAGGACACTGGAAACACCATATATTTT.

This clone has just a few counts. The chain carries TRBV14 and TRBJ2-4, with TRBD2 as a possible D gene (6 bases). The CDR3 consists of 19 residues. V was shortened by 1 base and J by 0 bases, with 19 bases between the two germline ends. From germline, CDR1 is SGHDN and CDR2 FVKESK. The DNA of the CDR3 is TGTGCCAGCAGCCAAGCTAGAGGCGGACTACTACTAGCCAAAAACATTCAGTACTTC. It translates to CASSQARGGLLLAKNIQYF.

The chain combines TRBV19 with TRBJ2-2; 7 positions agree with TRBD1. V was clipped by 3 bases and J by 6 bases; unmatched bases: 10. The germline CDR1 and CDR2 sequences are LNHDA and SQIVND (reference sequence). This CDR3 has 16 amino acids. CDR3 coding DNA: TGTGCCAGTAGTATGGGGCGACAGGGCTTGGCCGGGGAGCTGTTTTTT. Encoded protein: CASSMGRQGLAGELFF.

The rearrangement uses TRBV19 and TRBJ2-3; no definite D call. V gave up 5 bases and J gave up 1 base, with 10 bases separating them. The V gene's germline CDR1 is LNHDA and CDR2 SQIVND (reference sequence). This CDR3 is built from 14 residues. Written as DNA, the CDR3 is TGTGCCAGTAGTTTCTCCCGGGGCACAGATACGCAGTATTTT. Its protein product is CASSFSRGTDTQYF.

This clone has only a few counts. The chain recombines TRBV7-9 with TRBJ1-1; D call uncertain. Germline loops: CDR1 SEHNR, CDR2 FQNEAQ (reference sequence). Trimming took 2 bases from V and 4 from J, leaving 14 bases between them. The CDR3 is 15 residues long. Here the CDR3 reads CASSLPLHEGTEAFF. CDR3 nucleotide sequence: TGTGCCAGCAGCTTACCCCTACACGAGGGCACTGAAGCTTTCTTT.

The DNA for the CDR3 is TGTGCCAGCAGCACCGGACAGAGGAACACTGAAGCTTTCTTT. Translation: CASSTGQRNTEAFF. The genes are TRBV7-3 and TRBJ1-1, with D possibly TRBD1 on 6 matching bases. V lost 5 bases and J lost 1, with 11 bases in between. The CDR3 extends over 14 amino acids. Germline assignment: CDR1 SGHTA and CDR2 FQGTGA.

The chain uses TRBV28 and TRBJ1-1; TRBD1 is a possible D gene (6 bases). This CDR3 contains 14 residues. Germline V lookup: CDR1 MDHEN, CDR2 SYDVKM. V was shortened by 4 bases and J by 1 base, with 10 bases between the two germline ends. This CDR3 is CASSSGTKNTEAFF. CDR3 bases: TGTGCCAGCAGTTCCGGGACAAAGAACACTGAAGCTTTCTTT.

The chain joins TRBV10-3 to TRBJ2-1, with 14 nucleotides matching TRBD2. The germline gives CDR1 ENHRY, CDR2 SYGVKD. V shed 8 bases, J shed 7 bases, and the junction held 10 bases outside the gene matches. The CDR3 is 16 residues long. The CDR3 DNA reads as TGTGCCATCCAGGGACTAGCGGGGGCTCGCGGGAATGAGCAGTTCTTC. Translated: CAIQGLAGARGNEQFF.

V usage is TRBV6-6 and J usage is TRBJ1-1, with 7 bases matching TRBD1. The length of the CDR3 is 14 residues. Germline V CDR1 and CDR2: MNHNY, SVGAGI (reference sequence). Germline trimming cut 7 bases from V and 1 base from J; bases unmatched to any gene: 6. The CDR3 loop is CASNPQGGNTEAFF. The CDR3 nucleotides read TGTGCCAGCAACCCTCAGGGGGGGAACACTGAAGCTTTCTTT.